This entry lists 32 T cell receptor beta chains sequenced from one sample in a study of cytomegalovirus exposure and HLA in healthy donors. The PCR ran on 60 Vbeta and 13 Jbeta primers. TCRdb's table, derived via immunoSEQ multiplex PCR, lists solely in-frame clones and lacks some. The table shows some 130,000 clones, with about 80% occurring only once. Sample: PBMCs. The receptors were sampled from a human donor in good health.

This clone was seen just once. This chain uses TRBV9 with TRBJ2-1, with a tentative D call TRBD1 (5 bases). This CDR3 region has 17 residues. Between the trimmed V and J ends, which lost 3 bases and 1 base, there was a span of 17 bases. Germline V gene data show CDR1 as SGDLS and CDR2 as YYNGEE. The CDR3 DNA reads as TGTGCCAGCAGCGAAGGAAGACAGCTCGGTTCCTACAATGAGCAGTTCTTC. Its translation is CASSEGRQLGSYNEQFF.

The V call is TRBV10-2, the J call TRBJ1-1, with a weak D call TRBD1 (5 bases). The CDR3 loop spans 13 amino acids. Germline values: CDR1 WSHSY, CDR2 SAAADI. V lost 2 bases and J lost 1, with 5 bases in between. The CDR3 loop reads CASSETGNTEAFF. CDR3 coding DNA: TGCGCCAGCAGTGAGACAGGGAACACTGAAGCTTTCTTT.

The chain uses TRBV5-6 and TRBJ1-5; 7 bases map to TRBD1. The germline V gene has CDR1 SGHDT and CDR2 YYEEEE. The CDR3 runs 14 residues. V dropped 4 bases and J dropped 4; count of bases not matched to a gene: 5. The CDR3 is CASSTGTENQPQHF. The DNA for the CDR3 is TGTGCCAGCAGCACCGGGACAGAAAATCAGCCCCAGCATTTT.

V and J are TRBV25-1 and TRBJ1-1; D perhaps matches TRBD1 (6 bases). The CDR3 consists of 15 residues. V was clipped by 0 bases and J by 1 base, with 9 bases between them. Per germline, CDR1 MGHDK and CDR2 SYGVNS. CDR3 amino acids: CASSEYGGRNTEAFF. The DNA for the CDR3 is TGTGCCAGCAGTGAATACGGGGGGCGGAACACTGAAGCTTTCTTT.

In nucleotides, the CDR3 is TGCGCCAGCAGCCAAGAACGGCAAGGGAGTATGCACGAGCAGTACTTC. Translation: CASSQERQGSMHEQYF. The chain carries TRBV4-1 and TRBJ2-7; the D gene is possibly TRBD2 (5 bases). This CDR3 contains 16 residues. V lost 0 bases, J lost 5 bases, and 17 bases lay in between. CDR1 and CDR2 from the germline V gene are MGHRA and YSYEKL.

The chain uses TRBV29-1 and TRBJ2-1; TRBD2 matches at 9 bases. Per germline, CDR1 SQVTM and CDR2 ANQGSEA. Unmatched junction bases numbered 2, after V lost 4 bases and J lost 4 bases. This CDR3 comprises 13 residues. CDR3 amino acids: CSVVTSGYNEQFF. CDR3 bases: TGCAGCGTTGTGACTAGCGGTTACAATGAGCAGTTCTTC.

This chain connects TRBV7-2 to TRBJ1-1; maybe TRBD1 (6 bases). Germline-derived CDR1 and CDR2 are SGHTA and FQGNSA. The V end lost 2 bases, the J end lost 0 bases, and 10 bases lay between the germline ends. This CDR3 region has 15 residues. CDR3 nucleotides: TGTGCCAGCAGCTTAATCCAGGGGATGAACACTGAAGCTTTCTTT. Protein product: CASSLIQGMNTEAFF. Supplemented by reference TRBV7-2 and TRBJ1-1, the full variable domain reads GAGVSQSPSNKVTEKGKDVELRCDPISGHTALYWYRQSLGQGLEFLIYFQGNSAPDKSGLPSDRFSAERTGGSVSTLTIQRTQQEDSAVYLCASSLIQGMNTEAFFGQGTRLTVV.

This clone was seen just once. The V gene is TRBV10-3, the J gene TRBJ2-5, with D hard to call. This CDR3 is 15 amino acids long. Germline lookup yields CDR1 ENHRY and CDR2 SYGVKD. V lost 10 bases to trimming and J lost 4 bases, with 22 bases between them. The DNA for the CDR3 is TGTGCCACCTCGTCCGAAAAAGAACTGATAGAGACCCAGTACTTC. Amino acid sequence: CATSSEKELIETQYF.

This chain links TRBV7-8 with TRBJ1-3; a weak D match, TRBD1 (5 bases). Germline lookup yields CDR1 SGHVS and CDR2 FQNEAQ. The CDR3 sequence is 14 residues long. The V gene lost 2 bases and the J gene lost 4 bases, with 9 bases spanning the gap. The CDR3 sequence is CASSLQGYGNTIYF. The CDR3 coding sequence is TGTGCCAGCAGCTTACAGGGATACGGAAACACCATATATTTT.

This chain joins TRBV11-3 and TRBJ2-1; 7 bases are a match to TRBD1. The ends lost 5 bases at V and 0 bases at J; junction bases unmatched: 4. Germline assignment: CDR1 SGHNT and CDR2 YENEEA. This CDR3 is 15 amino acids long. As DNA, the CDR3 is TGTGCCAGCAGCCCCCGACAGGGCTCCTACAATGAGCAGTTCTTC. Amino acid sequence: CASSPRQGSYNEQFF.

The CDR3 nucleotides read TGCGCCAGCAGCTTGGTGGCTAGCGGGGTGTACGAGCAGTACTTC. Translation: CASSLVASGVYEQYF. This rearrangement joins TRBV5-1 to TRBJ2-7, with 9 bases fitting TRBD2. V shed 0 bases, J shed 4 bases, and the junction held 5 bases outside the gene matches. Germline lookup yields CDR1 SGHRS and CDR2 YFSETQ. CDR3 size: 15 residues.

V gene TRBV9 combines with J gene TRBJ2-7; D is undetermined. The CDR3 covers 13 residues. CDR1 is SGDLS and CDR2 is YYNGEE in the germline V gene. V was trimmed by 0 bases and J by 3 bases, leaving 7 bases between them. The CDR3 spells CASSVATNYEQYF. DNA for the CDR3: TGTGCCAGCAGCGTAGCTACTAACTACGAGCAGTACTTC. The variable domain in full, with the rest retrieved from reference TRBV9 and TRBJ2-7, is DSGVTQTPKHLITATGQRVTLRCSPRSGDLSVYWYQQSLDQGLQFLIQYYNGEERAKGNILERFSAQQFPDLHSELNLSSLELGDSALYFCASSVATNYEQYFGPGTRLTVT.

The chain's CDR3 is CASSRQGPMNTEAFF. The CDR3 DNA sequence: TGCGCCAGCAGCCGACAGGGACCTATGAACACTGAAGCTTTCTTT. The chain joins TRBV4-1 to TRBJ1-1, with 7 bases that match TRBD1. This CDR3 contains 15 residues. The ends lost 4 bases at V and 0 bases at J; junction bases unmatched: 5. CDR1 and CDR2 from the germline V gene are MGHRA and YSYEKL.

This chain links TRBV2 with TRBJ1-3, with D unresolved. Between the trimmed V and J ends, which lost 4 bases and 0 bases, there was a span of 7 bases. Germline lookup yields CDR1 SNHLY and CDR2 FYNNEI. The CDR3 has 14 residues. The CDR3 protein is CASSVTNSGNTIYF. CDR3 sequence (DNA): TGTGCCAGCAGTGTTACAAACTCTGGAAACACCATATATTTT.

This clone was seen only a few times. The V gene is TRBV5-6, the J gene TRBJ1-1; no definite D call. Trimming pared 3 bases from V and 3 bases from J, leaving 15 bases between. Germline CDR1 and CDR2: SGHDT and YYEEEE. The CDR3 length is 15 residues. In DNA form, the CDR3 reads TGTGCCAGCAGCTCCACGAGGCTCCTAGACACTGAAGCTTTCTTT. Its protein is CASSSTRLLDTEAFF. Drawing the rest from reference TRBV5-6 and TRBJ1-1, the complete variable domain is DAGVTQSPTHLIKTRGQQVTLRCSPKSGHDTVSWYQQALGQGPQFIFQYYEEEERQRGNFPDRFSGHQFPNYSSELNVNALLLGDSALYLCASSSTRLLDTEAFFGQGTRLTVV.

The chain couples TRBV25-1 to TRBJ2-7; D is undetermined. The V and J ends lost 4 bases and 3 bases respectively, with 10 bases between them. This CDR3 region has 13 residues. From germline, CDR1 is MGHDK and CDR2 SYGVNS. The CDR3 sequence: CASSGSRGYEQYF. CDR3 sequence (DNA): TGTGCCAGCAGTGGATCTAGAGGCTACGAGCAGTACTTC.

This clone turned up a few times. The chain joins TRBV4-1 to TRBJ1-1; the match to TRBD1 covers 7 bases. Germline trimming cut 9 bases from V and 6 bases from J; bases unmatched to any gene: 7. This CDR3 contains 12 residues. Per germline, CDR1 MGHRA and CDR2 YSYEKL. CDR3 sequence: CASRQGDAEAFF. The CDR3 nucleotides are TGCGCCAGTCGACAGGGAGACGCTGAAGCTTTCTTT.

This clone appeared a single time. The V gene is TRBV5-1, the J gene TRBJ2-1; a possible D gene is TRBD2 (7 bases). V lost 0 bases and J lost 10, with 14 bases in between. The CDR3 runs to 14 residues. Germline loops: CDR1 SGHRS, CDR2 YFSETQ. The CDR3 here is CASSLEVGGGEQFF. CDR3 nucleotide sequence: TGCGCCAGCAGCTTGGAGGTAGGGGGGGGCGAGCAGTTCTTC.

J is TRBJ2-2 and V is TRBV7-9; maybe TRBD2 (5 bases). CDR3 length: 17 amino acids. V lost 4 bases, J lost 2 bases, and 17 bases lay in between. Germline V gives CDR1 SEHNR, CDR2 FQNEAQ (reference sequence). The DNA for the CDR3 is TGTGCCAGCAGCTCCCCCTGGTCAGGAGGCAACACCGGGGAGCTGTTTTTT. It encodes CASSSPWSGGNTGELFF.

Only one count was recorded for this clone. The V call is TRBV7-9, the J call TRBJ1-4; weak D call: TRBD1 (6 bases). Trimming removed 4 bases from V and 1 base from J, with 13 bases in between. The length of the CDR3 is 16 residues. Looked up from germline, CDR1 is SEHNR and CDR2 is FQNEAQ (reference sequence). The DNA for the CDR3 is TGTGCCAGCAGCTCAGCCCTACAGGGAACTAATGAAAAACTGTTTTTT. This translates into CASSSALQGTNEKLFF.

This clone was seen just once. For the CDR3, the DNA is TGTGCCAGCAGTAGGACAGGGGATCAGCCCCAGCATTTT. Encoded protein: CASSRTGDQPQHF. This chain joins TRBV27 and TRBJ1-5; TRBD1 matches at 9 bases. The CDR3 loop spans 13 amino acids. Germline-derived CDR1 and CDR2 are MNHEY and SMNVEV (reference sequence). The J segment lost 5 bases and the V segment lost 5 bases, leaving 1 base of the junction unmatched.

In the case of this clone: At one end, the junction sequence differs from germline, possibly due to a read error. The chain links TRBV14 to TRBJ2-2; 8 nucleotides agree with TRBD1. This CDR3 has 15 residues. Germline loops: CDR1 SGHDN, CDR2 FVKESK. CDR3 protein: CASNQVQGVTGELFF. CDR3 sequence (DNA): TGTGCCAGCAACCAAGTACAGGGGGTTACCGGGGAGCTGTTTTTT.

This chain uses TRBV9 with TRBJ1-2; no definite D call. V lost 2 bases to trimming and J lost 2 bases, with 13 bases between them. The CDR3 totals 15 residues. Germline V gene lookup returns CDR1 SGDLS and CDR2 YYNGEE. The chain's CDR3 is CASSVADWPNYGYTF. The CDR3, as DNA: TGTGCCAGCAGCGTCGCGGACTGGCCCAACTATGGCTACACCTTC.

The chain uses TRBV27 and TRBJ1-5; D may be TRBD1 (5 bases). V gave up 6 bases and J gave up 0 bases, with 12 bases separating them. The CDR3 covers 15 residues. Germline lookup yields CDR1 MNHEY and CDR2 SMNVEV (reference sequence). The CDR3 nucleotides read TGTGCCAGCAGGACAGAGGTTTTTAGCAATCAGCCCCAGCATTTT. This codes for CASRTEVFSNQPQHF.

The chain combines TRBV7-2 with TRBJ1-1; no firm D call. The CDR3 is 13 residues long. The V end lost 0 bases, the J end lost 6 bases, and 8 bases lay between the germline ends. Germline V gene data show CDR1 as SGHTA and CDR2 as FQGNSA. CDR3 sequence (DNA): TGTGCCAGCAGCTTAGCGAACAGTCCTGAAGCTTTCTTT. Translated, it gives CASSLANSPEAFF.

This chain connects TRBV7-2 to TRBJ1-5; no clear D gene. The CDR3 spans 14 residues. V was clipped by 3 bases and J by 0 bases, with 6 bases between them. Germline V gene data show CDR1 as SGHTA and CDR2 as FQGNSA. The CDR3: CASSFQVSNQPQHF. The CDR3 bases are TGTGCCAGCAGCTTCCAGGTTAGCAATCAGCCCCAGCATTTT. The full variable domain, completed using reference TRBV7-2 and TRBJ1-5, is GAGVSQSPSNKVTEKGKDVELRCDPISGHTALYWYRQSLGQGLEFLIYFQGNSAPDKSGLPSDRFSAERTGGSVSTLTIQRTQQEDSAVYLCASSFQVSNQPQHFGDGTRLSIL.

The CDR3 nucleotides are TGTGCCAGCAGCCAAGCCAACCTTGGCAGTGTTGCCAAAAACATTCAGTACTTC. Encoded protein: CASSQANLGSVAKNIQYF. This chain connects TRBV4-2 to TRBJ2-4; D is undetermined. Germline V gene data show CDR1 as LGHNA and CDR2 as YNFKEQ. The CDR3 consists of 18 residues. V was trimmed by 1 base and J by 1 base, leaving 17 bases between them.

This sequence joins TRBV2 and TRBJ2-5; 9 bases map to TRBD2. Germline loops: CDR1 SNHLY, CDR2 FYNNEI. Trimming at V came to 6 bases and at J to 4 bases, leaving 6 bases not matched to a gene. The CDR3 sequence is 14 residues long. CDR3: CASSGGLAGETQYF. CDR3 nucleotides: TGTGCCAGCAGCGGGGGACTAGCCGGAGAGACCCAGTACTTC.

The chain combines TRBV2 with TRBJ2-1; 8 bases agree with TRBD2. With V trimmed by 8 bases and J by 7 bases, 13 bases remained unmatched. Germline V gives CDR1 SNHLY, CDR2 FYNNEI. This CDR3 has 15 amino acids. The CDR3 DNA reads as TGTGCCAGCGTGGGGAGCGGGGGAGACCCAAATGAGCAGTTCTTC. This encodes CASVGSGGDPNEQFF.

The chain links TRBV6-1 to TRBJ1-2; 7 bases are shared with TRBD1. The CDR3 length is 15 residues. Per the germline V gene, CDR1 is MNHNS and CDR2 is SASEGT. The V segment lost 7 bases and the J segment 4 bases; nucleotides outside the gene matches: 12. CDR3 amino acids: CASTPGAGGFYGYTF. The CDR3 DNA follows: TGTGCCAGCACCCCTGGGGCAGGGGGTTTCTATGGCTACACCTTC.

The chain employs TRBV7-9 and TRBJ1-6; the D gene is possibly TRBD1 (6 bases). The CDR3 has 14 residues. Germline CDR1 reads SEHNR; CDR2 reads FQNEAQ (reference sequence). V was pared by 5 bases and J by 6 bases, with 11 bases between. The CDR3 is CASSPQGGNSPLHF. The CDR3 region has the DNA TGTGCCAGCAGCCCACAGGGTGGTAATTCACCCCTCCACTTT. The variable domain in full, with the rest retrieved from reference TRBV7-9 and TRBJ1-6, is DTGVSQNPRHKITKRGQNVTFRCDPISEHNRLYWYRQTLGQGPEFLTYFQNEAQLEKSRLLSDRFSAERPKGSFSTLEIQRTEQGDSAMYLCASSPQGGNSPLHFGNGTRLTVT.

This clone appeared a single time. V and J are TRBV29-1 and TRBJ1-1, with D perhaps matching TRBD1 (6 bases). Looked up from germline, CDR1 is SQVTM and CDR2 is ANQGSEA. Trimming shortened V by 7 bases and J by 8 bases, and 17 bases separated the two germline ends. The CDR3 consists of 12 residues. The CDR3 sequence is CSGRAEGGEAFF. The CDR3 bases are TGCAGCGGCCGAGCGGAGGGGGGGGAAGCTTTCTTT.